The rows below give T cell receptor beta chains drawn from one sample of a study of memory CD4+ T cells and cytomegalovirus serostatus. The method was immunoSEQ multiplex PCR; TCRdb's version includes in-frame clones alone and lacks a portion of them. Among tens of thousands of clones, around 74% were seen once, and the ten largest hold 0.6% to 0.65%. Sequencing used memory CD4+ T cells from blood. These receptors were collected from an adult in good health and CMV-seronegative. Some clones in this sample may be carry-over from other donors' samples. The CDR3 runs from the conserved cysteine through the conserved F or W. The D gene is left open where the match is weak. Part of the rows lack a size; the others show once, few, many or a class for expanded clones.

abundance: few
d_gene: .
v_gene: TRBV10-3
j_gene: TRBJ2-4
CDR3aa: CATSHENIQYF
CDR3nt: TGTGCCACATCGCATGAGAACATTCAGTACTTC

abundance: few
d_gene: .
v_gene: TRBV30
j_gene: TRBJ1-5
CDR3aa: CAWSVRRASNQPQHF
CDR3nt: TGTGCCTGGAGTGTAAGAAGGGCAAGCAATCAGCCCCAGCATTTT

abundance: .
d_gene: .
v_gene: TRBV19
j_gene: TRBJ2-3
CDR3aa: CASSSFDKATDTQYF
CDR3nt: TGTGCCAGTAGTTCTTTCGACAAGGCCACAGATACGCAGTATTTT

abundance: .
d_gene: .
v_gene: TRBV7-2
j_gene: TRBJ2-2
CDR3aa: CASSFLADTGELFF
CDR3nt: TGTGCCAGCAGCTTCTTGGCGGACACCGGGGAGCTGTTTTTT

abundance: .
d_gene: .
v_gene: TRBV5-4
j_gene: TRBJ2-5
CDR3aa: CASSLGTAKETQYF
CDR3nt: TGTGCCAGCAGCTTGGGGACAGCAAAAGAGACCCAGTACTTC

abundance: .
d_gene: .
v_gene: TRBV10-1
j_gene: TRBJ1-1
CDR3aa: CASSTGLGTEAFF
CDR3nt: TGCGCCAGTTCAACAGGGTTGGGGACTGAAGCTTTCTTT

abundance: .
d_gene: .
v_gene: TRBV5-1
j_gene: TRBJ2-7
CDR3aa: CASSPGGRAYEQYF
CDR3nt: TGCGCCAGCAGCCCGGGCGGCAGGGCCTACGAGCAGTACTTC

abundance: .
d_gene: TRBD1
v_gene: TRBV9
j_gene: TRBJ1-1
CDR3aa: CASSVDWTGGTEAFF
CDR3nt: TGTGCCAGCAGCGTAGACTGGACAGGGGGCACTGAAGCTTTCTTT

abundance: .
d_gene: TRBD1
v_gene: TRBV30
j_gene: TRBJ1-4
CDR3aa: CAWSPRDSSNEKLFF
CDR3nt: TGTGCCTGGAGTCCCCGGGACAGTAGTAATGAAAAACTGTTTTTT

abundance: .
d_gene: TRBD1
v_gene: TRBV28
j_gene: TRBJ1-1
CDR3aa: CASSVGQGVQAFF
CDR3nt: TGTGCCAGCAGTGTCGGACAGGGAGTGCAAGCTTTCTTT

abundance: few
d_gene: .
v_gene: TRBV6-5
j_gene: TRBJ2-7
CDR3aa: CASSESSYEQYF
CDR3nt: TGTGCCAGCAGTGAGAGCTCCTACGAGCAGTACTTC

abundance: .
d_gene: .
v_gene: TRBV7-2
j_gene: TRBJ2-2
CDR3aa: CASSLAGGWNTGELFF
CDR3nt: TGTGCCAGCAGCTTAGCGGGGGGCTGGAACACCGGGGAGCTGTTTTTT

abundance: .
d_gene: TRBD1
v_gene: TRBV28
j_gene: TRBJ1-4
CDR3aa: CASSPTGPNEKLFF
CDR3nt: TGTGCCAGCAGTCCGACAGGGCCTAATGAAAAACTGTTTTTT

abundance: .
d_gene: .
v_gene: TRBV29-1
j_gene: TRBJ1-2
CDR3aa: CSVGTGTINGYTF
CDR3nt: TGCAGCGTGGGGACCGGGACCATAAACGGCTACACCTTC

abundance: .
d_gene: .
v_gene: TRBV5-6
j_gene: TRBJ1-2
CDR3aa: CASSLEGPGGARGYTF
CDR3nt: TGTGCCAGCAGCTTGGAAGGACCGGGGGGGGCGAGAGGCTACACCTTC

abundance: .
d_gene: .
v_gene: TRBV18
j_gene: TRBJ2-4
CDR3aa: CASSEQPQNIQYF
CDR3nt: TGTGCCAGCTCGGAACAGCCCCAAAACATTCAGTACTTC

abundance: few
d_gene: .
v_gene: TRBV10-3
j_gene: TRBJ1-1
CDR3aa: CAISPSGTLSVAFF
CDR3nt: TGTGCCATCAGTCCTTCCGGGACGTTAAGTGTGGCTTTCTTT

abundance: .
d_gene: TRBD1
v_gene: TRBV29-1
j_gene: TRBJ1-1
CDR3aa: CSGKTGGNTEAFF
CDR3nt: TGCAGCGGGAAGACAGGGGGTAACACTGAAGCTTTCTTT

abundance: .
d_gene: .
v_gene: TRBV7-6
j_gene: TRBJ1-2
CDR3aa: CASSGDNYGYTF
CDR3nt: TGTGCCAGCAGCGGCGACAACTATGGCTACACCTTC

abundance: .
d_gene: TRBD2
v_gene: TRBV7-2
j_gene: TRBJ2-5
CDR3aa: CASSLGERGGWETQYF
CDR3nt: TGTGCCAGCAGCTTAGGCGAGCGGGGGGGCTGGGAGACCCAGTACTTC

abundance: .
d_gene: TRBD1
v_gene: TRBV7-8
j_gene: TRBJ1-2
CDR3aa: CASSLGTGGHGYGYTF
CDR3nt: TGTGCCAGCAGCTTAGGGACAGGGGGTCATGGGTATGGCTACACCTTC

abundance: .
d_gene: .
v_gene: TRBV11-2
j_gene: TRBJ2-5
CDR3aa: CASSLGEGAETQYF
CDR3nt: TGTGCCAGCAGCTTAGGAGAGGGTGCAGAGACCCAGTACTTC

abundance: few
d_gene: .
v_gene: TRBV30
j_gene: TRBJ1-5
CDR3aa: CAFSGDSNQPQHF
CDR3nt: TGTGCCTTCTCAGGGGATAGCAATCAGCCCCAGCATTTT

abundance: .
d_gene: TRBD1
v_gene: TRBV28
j_gene: TRBJ2-3
CDR3aa: CASSSIVGQGANTDTQYF
CDR3nt: TGTGCCAGCAGTTCAATAGTGGGACAGGGGGCGAACACAGATACGCAGTATTTT

abundance: .
d_gene: TRBD1
v_gene: TRBV19
j_gene: TRBJ1-5
CDR3aa: CASSRGLDRSGPQHF
CDR3nt: TGTGCCAGTAGCAGGGGGCTTGACAGGAGCGGCCCCCAGCATTTT

abundance: .
d_gene: .
v_gene: TRBV19
j_gene: TRBJ2-2
CDR3aa: CASSKGRVGNTGELFF
CDR3nt: TGTGCCAGTAGTAAGGGTCGGGTCGGGAACACCGGGGAGCTGTTTTTT

abundance: few
d_gene: TRBD1
v_gene: TRBV7-9
j_gene: TRBJ1-1
CDR3aa: CASSSSLDRVVTEAFF
CDR3nt: TGTGCCAGCAGCTCCTCCTTGGACAGGGTGGTCACTGAAGCTTTCTTT

abundance: .
d_gene: .
v_gene: TRBV18
j_gene: TRBJ2-7
CDR3aa: CASSPGGTSYEQYF
CDR3nt: TGTGCCAGCTCACCAGGGGGTACATCCTACGAGCAGTACTTC

abundance: .
d_gene: .
v_gene: TRBV10-3
j_gene: TRBJ2-1
CDR3aa: CAIKDSHNEQFF
CDR3nt: TGTGCCATCAAGGACTCCCACAATGAGCAGTTCTTC

abundance: .
d_gene: TRBD2
v_gene: TRBV5-1
j_gene: TRBJ2-3
CDR3aa: CASTVWGGRSTDTQYF
CDR3nt: TGCGCCAGCACCGTTTGGGGGGGTAGGAGCACAGATACGCAGTATTTT

abundance: .
d_gene: TRBD2
v_gene: TRBV27
j_gene: TRBJ2-3
CDR3aa: CASSIRRETVSTDTQYF
CDR3nt: TGTGCCAGCAGTATAAGGCGGGAGACAGTGAGCACAGATACGCAGTATTTT

abundance: .
d_gene: .
v_gene: TRBV27
j_gene: TRBJ2-2
CDR3aa: CASSLLGGRTGELFF
CDR3nt: TGTGCCAGCAGTTTATTGGGGGGCCGCACCGGGGAGCTGTTTTTT

abundance: .
d_gene: .
v_gene: TRBV10-3
j_gene: TRBJ2-1
CDR3aa: CATRADFVGSEQFF
CDR3nt: TGTGCCACCCGCGCGGACTTTGTCGGTTCTGAGCAGTTCTTC

abundance: .
d_gene: .
v_gene: TRBV13
j_gene: TRBJ1-5
CDR3aa: CASSLSYRNQPQHF
CDR3nt: TGTGCCAGCAGCTTAAGCTACCGCAATCAGCCCCAGCATTTT

abundance: .
d_gene: .
v_gene: TRBV28
j_gene: TRBJ1-2
CDR3aa: CASRGRGTANYGYTF
CDR3nt: TGTGCCAGCAGGGGCCGTGGGACGGCTAACTATGGCTACACCTTC

abundance: once
d_gene: .
v_gene: TRBV11-3
j_gene: TRBJ2-5
CDR3aa: CASSWSSGKETQYF
CDR3nt: TGTGCCAGCAGCTGGAGCAGCGGTAAAGAGACCCAGTACTTC

abundance: .
d_gene: TRBD1
v_gene: TRBV2
j_gene: TRBJ1-4
CDR3aa: CASSERQGLLFF
CDR3nt: TGTGCCAGCAGCGAAAGACAGGGGTTACTGTTTTTT

abundance: once
d_gene: TRBD2
v_gene: TRBV7-6
j_gene: TRBJ2-7
CDR3aa: CASSIGGLYEQYF
CDR3nt: TGTGCCAGCAGCATCGGGGGGTTGTACGAGCAGTACTTC

abundance: .
d_gene: .
v_gene: TRBV12-5
j_gene: TRBJ2-3
CDR3aa: CASRGFTDTQYF
CDR3nt: TGTGCTAGTAGGGGGTTCACAGATACGCAGTATTTT

abundance: .
d_gene: .
v_gene: TRBV6-1
j_gene: TRBJ2-4
CDR3aa: CASSPQALAKNIQYF
CDR3nt: TGTGCCAGCAGCCCGCAGGCGCTAGCCAAAAACATTCAGTACTTC

abundance: .
d_gene: TRBD1
v_gene: TRBV28
j_gene: TRBJ1-6
CDR3aa: CASRGGTAYNSPLHF
CDR3nt: TGTGCCAGCAGGGGGGGGACAGCTTATAATTCACCCCTCCACTTT

abundance: once
d_gene: .
v_gene: TRBV7-2
j_gene: TRBJ2-7
CDR3aa: CASSLPTGQQYF
CDR3nt: TGTGCCAGCAGCCTACCCACGGGCCAGCAGTACTTC

abundance: .
d_gene: .
v_gene: TRBV7-3
j_gene: TRBJ1-6
CDR3aa: CASSLLRRSPLHF
CDR3nt: TGTGCCAGCAGCTTACTTCGGAGATCACCCCTCCACTTT

abundance: .
d_gene: .
v_gene: TRBV7-8
j_gene: TRBJ1-2
CDR3aa: CASSLVGQTNYGYTF
CDR3nt: TGTGCCAGCAGCTTAGTTGGACAGACGAACTATGGCTACACCTTC

abundance: .
d_gene: .
v_gene: TRBV2
j_gene: TRBJ1-2
CDR3aa: CASSGGETAYGYTF
CDR3nt: TGTGCCAGCAGTGGCGGGGAGACAGCCTATGGCTACACCTTC

abundance: .
d_gene: TRBD2
v_gene: TRBV10-3
j_gene: TRBJ2-6
CDR3aa: CAISAAGGDFSGANVLTF
CDR3nt: TGTGCCATCAGTGCAGCGGGGGGCGATTTCTCTGGGGCCAACGTCCTGACTTTC

abundance: .
d_gene: .
v_gene: TRBV6-1
j_gene: TRBJ1-5
CDR3aa: CASSGRTANQPQHF
CDR3nt: TGTGCCAGCAGTGGCAGGACAGCTAATCAGCCCCAGCATTTT

abundance: .
d_gene: TRBD1
v_gene: TRBV5-8
j_gene: TRBJ1-6
CDR3aa: CASSFRDRGNSPLHF
CDR3nt: TGTGCCAGCAGCTTCCGCGACAGGGGAAATTCACCCCTCCACTTT

abundance: .
d_gene: .
v_gene: TRBV19
j_gene: TRBJ1-2
CDR3aa: CASSIWGRYDYGYTF
CDR3nt: TGTGCCAGTAGTATATGGGGACGGTACGACTATGGCTACACCTTC

abundance: .
d_gene: .
v_gene: TRBV5-1
j_gene: TRBJ2-1
CDR3aa: CASSLDRGGSEQFF
CDR3nt: TGCGCCAGCAGCTTGGATAGGGGGGGGAGTGAGCAGTTCTTC

abundance: .
d_gene: .
v_gene: TRBV7-2
j_gene: TRBJ1-2
CDR3aa: CASSLGPYPRAYGYTF
CDR3nt: TGTGCCAGCAGCTTAGGGCCGTATCCTCGCGCTTATGGCTACACCTTC

abundance: few
d_gene: .
v_gene: TRBV13
j_gene: TRBJ1-5
CDR3aa: CASSFRGWRDNQPQHF
CDR3nt: TGTGCCAGCAGCTTCAGAGGGTGGAGGGACAATCAGCCCCAGCATTTT